This T cell receptor beta chain was sequenced in a study of cytomegalovirus exposure and HLA in healthy donors. Study outcomes and limitations: Researchers reported in a later analysis that a missense DCLRE1C variant was tied to TCR beta V- and J-gene trimming.

As to this clone: Its antigen is unknown.

Primers included in the PCR were 60 Vbeta and 13 Jbeta primers. Per the original methods: Roughly 73 million unique TCR beta chains, about 10 million of them shared, were counted by a later analysis. Method: immunoSEQ multiplex PCR; TCRdb's copy keeps in-frame clones and lacks some. V, J and clone size were drawn from that table, and D and trimming were deduced from the DNA. The sample carries tens of thousands of clones, 65% to 85% recorded once. The donors comprised healthy bone marrow donors. Sequences were obtained from PBMCs. This TCR came from a man younger than 40 in good health and CMV-seronegative.

The CDR3 region is CAISGGGNQPQHF. Written as DNA, the CDR3 is TGTGCCATCAGTGGCGGGGGCAATCAGCCCCAGCATTTT. The J gene is TRBJ1-5, the V gene TRBV10-3; D call uncertain. CDR3 length: 13 amino acids. V lost 4 bases and J lost 2, with 6 bases in between. Germline CDR1 reads ENHRY; CDR2 reads SYGVKD.